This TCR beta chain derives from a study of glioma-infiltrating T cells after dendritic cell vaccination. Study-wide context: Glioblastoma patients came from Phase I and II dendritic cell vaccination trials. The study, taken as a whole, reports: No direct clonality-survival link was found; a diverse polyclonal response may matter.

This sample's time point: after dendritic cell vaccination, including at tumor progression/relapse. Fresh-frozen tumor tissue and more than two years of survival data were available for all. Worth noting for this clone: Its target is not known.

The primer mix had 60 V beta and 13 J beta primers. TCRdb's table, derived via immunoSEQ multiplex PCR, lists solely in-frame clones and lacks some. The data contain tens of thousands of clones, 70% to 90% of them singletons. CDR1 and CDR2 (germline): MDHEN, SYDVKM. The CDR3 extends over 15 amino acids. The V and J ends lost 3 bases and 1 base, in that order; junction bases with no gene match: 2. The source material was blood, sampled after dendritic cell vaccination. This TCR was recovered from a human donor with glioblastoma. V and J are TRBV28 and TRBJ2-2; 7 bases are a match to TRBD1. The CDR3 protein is CASSFNRGNTGELFF. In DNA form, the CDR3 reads TGTGCCAGCAGTTTCAACAGGGGGAACACCGGGGAGCTGTTTTTT.